A single sample is the source of the 11 T cell receptor beta chains below, sequenced in a study of cytomegalovirus exposure and HLA in healthy donors. PCR was performed using 60 Vbeta and 13 Jbeta primers. Profiling relied on immunoSEQ multiplex PCR, and the TCRdb table lists in-frame clones only, not all of them. In the table there are about 140,000 clones, 9.4% of which are singletons. Material: PBMCs. The receptors come from a male donor in good health and CMV-seronegative.

The V gene is TRBV6-6, the J gene TRBJ2-1, with D possibly TRBD2 on 5 matching bases. The length of the CDR3 is 13 residues. Trimming removed 6 bases at V and 0 bases at J, with 6 bases between. Germline CDR1 and CDR2: MNHNY and SVGAGI (reference sequence). The CDR3 region is CASRGSSYNEQFF. The CDR3 coding sequence is TGTGCCAGCAGAGGGAGCTCCTACAATGAGCAGTTCTTC.

This clone was seen a handful of times. V usage is TRBV28 and J usage is TRBJ1-1; 7 nucleotides match TRBD1. The CDR3 is 9 residues long. Looked up from germline, CDR1 is MDHEN and CDR2 is SYDVKM. CDR3 sequence reads: CGTGPEAFF. The CDR3 DNA follows: TGTGGGACAGGTCCTGAAGCTTTCTTT.

This sequence joins TRBV2 and TRBJ2-7; 10 nucleotides match TRBD2. J was trimmed by 1 base and V by 4 bases; bases with no gene match: 4. Germline CDR1 is SNHLY and CDR2 is FYNNEI. There are 15 residues in the CDR3. CDR3 loop: CASSASGGLSYEQYF. The CDR3 DNA is TGTGCCAGCAGTGCTAGCGGGGGTCTTTCCTACGAGCAGTACTTC.

This clone was counted between two and nine times. This sample also contains other DNA sequences that code for the same CDR3. The chain joins TRBV13 to TRBJ2-7; 7 bases are a match to TRBD1. V dropped 0 bases and J dropped 2; count of bases not matched to a gene: 1. The CDR3 covers 14 residues. The V gene's germline CDR1 is PRHDT and CDR2 FYEKMQ (reference sequence). The CDR3 spells CASSLGQGAYEQYF. DNA of the CDR3: TGTGCCAGCAGCTTAGGTCAGGGGGCCTACGAGCAGTACTTC.

This clone was counted a few times. CDR3 protein: CASSPTRQVPNYGYTF. The CDR3 DNA is TGTGCCAGCAGTCCCACCAGACAGGTCCCTAACTATGGCTACACCTTC. This chain connects TRBV28 to TRBJ1-2; D possibly corresponds to TRBD1 (6 bases). Trimming left V 5 bases short and J 0 bases short, with 16 bases between. From germline, CDR1 is MDHEN and CDR2 SYDVKM. The CDR3 length is 16 residues.

The chain recombines TRBV28 with TRBJ2-7, with a tentative D call TRBD2 (6 bases). CDR3 length: 15 amino acids. V was trimmed by 4 bases and J by 5 bases, leaving 18 bases between them. Germline V CDR1 and CDR2: MDHEN, SYDVKM. The CDR3 here is CASSSPRGFGHEQYF. CDR3 DNA: TGTGCCAGCAGTTCCCCACGGGGGTTTGGCCACGAGCAGTACTTC.

This clone was found a few times. The rearrangement links TRBV5-4 to TRBJ2-1; 7 bases match TRBD2. This CDR3 region has 15 residues. Trimming at V came to 3 bases and at J to 0 bases, leaving 3 bases not matched to a gene. Germline V gene sequence: CDR1 SGHNT, CDR2 YYREEE (reference sequence). This chain's CDR3 is CASSSPSGSYNEQFF. The DNA for the CDR3 is TGTGCCAGCAGCTCCCCTAGCGGCTCCTACAATGAGCAGTTCTTC.

The V gene is TRBV4-1, the J gene TRBJ2-5; no reliable D call. V was shortened by 1 base and J by 0 bases, with 12 bases between the two germline ends. Germline V CDR1 and CDR2: MGHRA, YSYEKL. The CDR3 loop spans 16 amino acids. The CDR3 region is CASSQGIWQDQETQYF. The CDR3 DNA sequence: TGCGCCAGCAGCCAAGGGATTTGGCAGGACCAAGAGACCCAGTACTTC.

This clone was seen a handful of times. The same CDR3 also results from other DNA sequences found in this sample. This chain uses TRBV4-2 with TRBJ1-2; 11 nucleotides match TRBD1. The CDR3 contains 18 residues. Trimming removed 3 bases from V and 6 bases from J; junction bases left unmatched: 15. From germline, CDR1 is LGHNA and CDR2 YNFKEQ. The CDR3 protein is CASSQVGTGGYSGDGYTF. The CDR3 DNA reads TGTGCCAGCAGCCAGGTCGGGACAGGGGGATATAGTGGTGATGGCTACACCTTC.

This sequence joins TRBV5-8 and TRBJ2-2; D might be TRBD2 (7 bases). The CDR3 covers 16 residues. From germline, CDR1 is SGHTS and CDR2 YDEGEE. V was shortened by 5 bases and J by 0 bases, with 14 bases between the two germline ends. The CDR3 DNA reads TGTGCCAGCAGGGGGGGGCCGAATCCGAACACCGGGGAGCTGTTTTTT. This codes for CASRGGPNPNTGELFF.

The chain employs TRBV4-3 and TRBJ2-1, with 13 bases aligning to TRBD2. Looked up from germline, CDR1 is LGHNA and CDR2 is YSLEER. The CDR3 length is 16 residues. The V and J ends lost 1 base and 5 bases, in that order; junction bases with no gene match: 2. The CDR3 coding sequence is TGCGCCAGCAGCCAAGGCGGACTAGCGGGGGACAATGAGCAGTTCTTC. Its protein is CASSQGGLAGDNEQFF.